This T cell receptor (beta chain) was recorded in a study of T cells in localized non-small cell lung cancer. Points from the study as a whole: Out of the top 100 tumor clones, a median approximately 57 were seen in adjacent lung.

Concerning this clone itself: The target antigen is unknown.

Measured with immunoSEQ multiplex PCR; TCRdb has only the in-frame clones, and not every one. The data show about 19,000 clones, about nine tenths seen once. V lost 6 bases, J lost 2 bases, and 13 bases lay in between. Per the germline V gene, CDR1 is SEHNR and CDR2 is FQNEAQ (reference sequence). There are 14 residues in the CDR3. The sequencing here drew on peripheral blood, taken before any cancer treatment. The chain is built from TRBV7-9 and TRBJ2-5; D is tentatively TRBD1 or TRBD2 (5 bases each). The TCR originated in a male donor aged 60 or over with stage I squamous cell lung carcinoma. The CDR3 nucleotides read TGTGCCAGCAGGTCGGGACCATTACAAGAGACCCAGTACTTC. It yields the protein CASRSGPLQETQYF. Full variable domain (remainder filled in from reference TRBV7-9 and TRBJ2-5): DTGVSQNPRHKITKRGQNVTFRCDPISEHNRLYWYRQTLGQGPEFLTYFQNEAQLEKSRLLSDRFSAERPKGSFSTLEIQRTEQGDSAMYLCASRSGPLQETQYFGPGTRLLVL.